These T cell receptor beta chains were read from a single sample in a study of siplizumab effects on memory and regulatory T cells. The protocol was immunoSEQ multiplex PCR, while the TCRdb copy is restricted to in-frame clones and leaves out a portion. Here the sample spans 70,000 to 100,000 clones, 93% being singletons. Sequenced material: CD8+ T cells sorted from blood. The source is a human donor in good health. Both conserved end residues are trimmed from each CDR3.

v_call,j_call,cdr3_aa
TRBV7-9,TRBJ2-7,ASSWGRGIVEQY
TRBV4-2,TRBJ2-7,ASSQSSGTSGYEQY
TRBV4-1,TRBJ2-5,ASSQSDLKETQY
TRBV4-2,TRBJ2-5,ASSQDFGPVQETQY
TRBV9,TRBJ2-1,ASSGGGSNNEQF
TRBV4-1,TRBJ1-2,ASSQDLGGEGYGYT
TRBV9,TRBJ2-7,ASSPFGTGGDEQY
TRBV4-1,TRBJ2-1,ASSQTVRENEQF
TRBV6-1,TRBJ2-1,ASSEWDRARNEQF
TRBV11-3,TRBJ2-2,ASSSRVWELF
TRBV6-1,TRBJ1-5,ASSDPRGGYQPQH
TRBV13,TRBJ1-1,ASSLGVTEAF
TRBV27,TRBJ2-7,ASTSRVGSYEQY
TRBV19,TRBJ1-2,ASSITENYGYT
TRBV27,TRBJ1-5,ASSPPGQPQH
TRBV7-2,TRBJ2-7,ASSHGVRSSSYEQY
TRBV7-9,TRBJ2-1,ASSPEGGSSYNEQF
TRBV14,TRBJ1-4,ASSQQPFTYEKLF
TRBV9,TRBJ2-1,ASSAQPDSYNEQF
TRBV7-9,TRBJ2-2,ASSFNPAGELF
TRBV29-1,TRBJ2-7,SVASGGASYYYEQY
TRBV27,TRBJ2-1,ASSFDPELAGGSHNEQF
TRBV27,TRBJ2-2,ASTFNTGELF
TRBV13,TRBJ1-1,ASSLTGTPNTEAF
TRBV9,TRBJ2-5,ASSRGGQRQETQY
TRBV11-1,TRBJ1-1,ASSLTDRLNTEAF
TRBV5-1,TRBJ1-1,ASRVYWGNTEAF
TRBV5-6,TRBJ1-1,ASSDPRSGNTEAF
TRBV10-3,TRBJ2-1,AISDPVYNEQF
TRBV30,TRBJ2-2,ACGTNPTGELF
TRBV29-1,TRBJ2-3,SVVWEVSTDTQY
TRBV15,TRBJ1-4,ATSREAPATNEKLF
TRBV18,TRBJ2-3,ASSPYGGLDSTDTQY
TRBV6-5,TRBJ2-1,ASSNRDRGNEQF
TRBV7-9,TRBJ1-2,ASSSGPFYGYT
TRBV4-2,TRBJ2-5,ASSQGGGGGIGETQY
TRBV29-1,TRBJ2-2,SVDTNTGELF
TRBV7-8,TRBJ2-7,ASSSPAASGRPTYEQY
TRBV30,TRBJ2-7,AWSRVLSYEQY
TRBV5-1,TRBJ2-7,ASSLAGETYEQY
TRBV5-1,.,ASSPGTSSYEQY
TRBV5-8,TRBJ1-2,ASSFEGVNYGYT
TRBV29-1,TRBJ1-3,SVEDRPSGNTIY
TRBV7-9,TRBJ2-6,ASSFRGPGANVLT
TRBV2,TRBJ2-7,ASRAGQGGAYEQY